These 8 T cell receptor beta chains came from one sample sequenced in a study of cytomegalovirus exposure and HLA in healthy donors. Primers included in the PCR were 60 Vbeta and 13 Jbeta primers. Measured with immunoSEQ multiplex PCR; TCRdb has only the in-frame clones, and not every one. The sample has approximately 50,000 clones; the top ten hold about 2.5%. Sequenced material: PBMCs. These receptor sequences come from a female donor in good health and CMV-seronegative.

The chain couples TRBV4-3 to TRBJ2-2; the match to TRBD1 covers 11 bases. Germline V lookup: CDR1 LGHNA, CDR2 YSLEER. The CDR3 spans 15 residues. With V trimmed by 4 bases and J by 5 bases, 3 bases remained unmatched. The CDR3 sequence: CASSLGQGETGELFF. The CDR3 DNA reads TGCGCCAGCAGCCTGGGACAGGGGGAAACCGGGGAGCTGTTTTTT.

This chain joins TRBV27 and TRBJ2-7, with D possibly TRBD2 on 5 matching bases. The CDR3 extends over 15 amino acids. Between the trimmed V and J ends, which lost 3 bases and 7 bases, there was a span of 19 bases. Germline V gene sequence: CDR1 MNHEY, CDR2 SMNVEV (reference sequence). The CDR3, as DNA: TGTGCCAGCAGTTTTTTCCCGGGAAGCGCTGGAGAGCAGTACTTC. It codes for CASSFFPGSAGEQYF.

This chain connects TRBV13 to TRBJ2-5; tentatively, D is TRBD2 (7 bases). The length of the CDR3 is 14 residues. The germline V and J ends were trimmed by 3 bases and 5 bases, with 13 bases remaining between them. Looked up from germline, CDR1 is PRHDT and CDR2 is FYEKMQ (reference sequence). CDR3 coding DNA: TGTGCCAGCAGCTTGGGGGGGCGCCTGGAGACCCAGTACTTC. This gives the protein CASSLGGRLETQYF.

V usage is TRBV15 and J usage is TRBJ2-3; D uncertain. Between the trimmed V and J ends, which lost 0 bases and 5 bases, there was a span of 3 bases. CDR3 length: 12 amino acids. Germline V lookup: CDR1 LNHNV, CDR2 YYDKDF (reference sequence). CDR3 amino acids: CATSRDQDTQYF. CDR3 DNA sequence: TGTGCCACCAGCAGAGACCAAGATACGCAGTATTTT. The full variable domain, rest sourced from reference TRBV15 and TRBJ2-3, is DAMVIQNPRYQVTQFGKPVTLSCSQTLNHNVMYWYQQKSSQAPKLLFHYYDKDFNNEADTPDNFQSRRPNTSFCFLDIRSPGLGDTAMYLCATSRDQDTQYFGPGTRLTVL.

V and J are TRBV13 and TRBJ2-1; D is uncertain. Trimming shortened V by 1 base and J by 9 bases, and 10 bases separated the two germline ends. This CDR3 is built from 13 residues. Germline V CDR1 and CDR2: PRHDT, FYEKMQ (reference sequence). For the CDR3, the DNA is TGTGCCAGCAGCTTAGTCGCGTCCGGTGAGCAGTTCTTC. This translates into CASSLVASGEQFF.

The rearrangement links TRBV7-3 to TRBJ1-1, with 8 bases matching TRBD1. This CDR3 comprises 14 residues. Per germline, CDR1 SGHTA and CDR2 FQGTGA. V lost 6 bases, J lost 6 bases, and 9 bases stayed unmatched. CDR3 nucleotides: TGTGCCAGCAGGCCCCCAGGGGGCCCAGCTGAAGCTTTCTTT. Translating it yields CASRPPGGPAEAFF.

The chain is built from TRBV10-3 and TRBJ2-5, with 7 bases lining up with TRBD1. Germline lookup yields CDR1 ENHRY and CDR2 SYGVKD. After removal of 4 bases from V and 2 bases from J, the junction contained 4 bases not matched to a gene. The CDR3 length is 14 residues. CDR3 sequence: CAISGGTDQETQYF. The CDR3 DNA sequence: TGTGCCATCAGTGGGGGGACAGATCAAGAGACCCAGTACTTC.

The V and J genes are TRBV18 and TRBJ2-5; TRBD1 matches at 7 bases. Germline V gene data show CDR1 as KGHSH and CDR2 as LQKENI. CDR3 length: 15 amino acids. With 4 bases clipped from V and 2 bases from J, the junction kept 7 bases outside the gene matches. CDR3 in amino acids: CASSRSTGYQETQYF. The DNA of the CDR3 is TGTGCCAGCTCACGTTCGACAGGGTATCAAGAGACCCAGTACTTC.